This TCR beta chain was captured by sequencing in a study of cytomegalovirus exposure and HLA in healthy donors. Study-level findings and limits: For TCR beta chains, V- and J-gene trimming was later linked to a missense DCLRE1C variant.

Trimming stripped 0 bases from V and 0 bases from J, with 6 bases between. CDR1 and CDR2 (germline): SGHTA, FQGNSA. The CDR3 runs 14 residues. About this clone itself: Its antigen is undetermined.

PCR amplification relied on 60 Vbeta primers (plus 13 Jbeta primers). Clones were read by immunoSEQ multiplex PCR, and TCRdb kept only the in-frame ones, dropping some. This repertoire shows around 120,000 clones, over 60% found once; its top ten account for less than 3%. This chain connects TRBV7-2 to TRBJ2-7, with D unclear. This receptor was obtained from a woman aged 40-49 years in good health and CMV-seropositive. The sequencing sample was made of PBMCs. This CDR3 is CASSLAARSYEQYF. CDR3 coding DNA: TGTGCCAGCAGCTTAGCAGCTCGCTCCTACGAGCAGTACTTC.